A few counts support the clone carrying this TCR beta chain. Sequenced by immunoSEQ multiplex PCR; TCRdb stores in-frame clones only, minus some. Here the sample spans roughly 300,000 clones, approximately 89% being singletons. This sample is part of a study of blood T cell repertoires in COVID-19. Study-level information: The United States, Italy and Spain were the sources of the acute and convalescent COVID-19 samples. From T cells, B-cell-depleted T cells, or PBMCs came the material, which was cDNA or gDNA.

The CDR3 has 12 amino acids. The V and J ends lost 9 bases and 4 bases respectively, with 12 bases between them. The germline gives CDR1 MNHEY, CDR2 SVGAGI. Sequenced input: peripheral blood. The clonotype was recovered from a woman in her forties or fifties who had recovered from COVID-19. The rearrangement uses TRBV6-5 and TRBJ1-2; D call uncertain. The CDR3 reads CASQMWPYGYTF. The CDR3 DNA reads as TGTGCCAGTCAGATGTGGCCCTATGGCTACACCTTC.